Below are 22 T cell receptor beta chains sequenced from a single sample in a study of identical twins. Each CDR3 protein is one row after TCRdb ran MiXCR on the 5' RACE reads. The repertoire holds 210,000 or so distinct CDR3 sequences, with about 15% as singletons. These data were also filed under a second study, of T cells expressing NK-cell markers.

Specimen: CD8+ T cells sorted from blood. These receptors were collected from a woman under 30 in good health.

This clonotype was seen a few times. The chain uses TRBV12-3 or TRBV12-4 and TRBJ1-5, with 9 nucleotides matching TRBD1. With 10 bases clipped from V and 4 bases from J, the junction kept 8 bases outside the gene matches. CDR3 size: 14 residues. The CDR3 coding sequence is TGTGCCACCCTACAGGGGGCTCTAAATCAGCCCCAGCATTTT. This gives the protein CATLQGALNQPQHF.

V and J are TRBV9 and TRBJ2-7; perhaps TRBD2 as D (5 bases). Trimming removed 7 bases from V and 2 bases from J, with 13 bases in between. This CDR3 is built from 13 residues. Per the germline V gene, CDR1 is SGDLS and CDR2 is YYNGEE. CDR3 in DNA: TGTGCCAGCGGTCGGGATTCAGCCTACGAGCAGTACTTC. This codes for CASGRDSAYEQYF.

This rearrangement joins TRBV12-3 or TRBV12-4 to TRBJ1-4; possibly TRBD1 for D (6 bases). This CDR3 has 15 amino acids. V lost 5 bases and J 6 bases, leaving 16 bases between the germline ends. The CDR3 DNA follows: TGTGCCAGCAGTCCGGAGGCAGGGGAGGATGAAAAACTGTTTTTT. Amino acids: CASSPEAGEDEKLFF.

This clonotype was seen a few times. The V gene is TRBV2, the J gene TRBJ2-7; 10 bases are a match to TRBD1. This CDR3 spans 15 amino acids. In germline, CDR1 is SNHLY, CDR2 FYNNEI. With 6 bases clipped from V and 1 base from J, the junction kept 6 bases outside the gene matches. The CDR3 reads CASSSDRGLSYEQYF. The CDR3, as DNA: TGTGCCAGCAGCTCCGACAGGGGGCTATCCTACGAGCAGTACTTC. The complete variable domain, with remaining parts taken from reference TRBV2 and TRBJ2-7, reads EPEVTQTPSHQVTQMGQEVILRCVPISNHLYFYWYRQILGQKVEFLVSFYNNEISEKSEIFDDQFSVERPDGSNFTLKIRSTKLEDSAMYFCASSSDRGLSYEQYFGPGTRLTVT.

The chain recombines TRBV6-1 with TRBJ1-2; D remains ambiguous. Germline values: CDR1 MNHNS, CDR2 SASEGT. Trimming took 4 bases from V and 9 from J, leaving 15 bases between them. The CDR3 is 13 residues long. The CDR3 DNA reads as TGTGCCAGCAGTGCTGCTGGAGACCCGAGCTACACCTTC. Translating gives CASSAAGDPSYTF.

The sample holds a few counts of this clonotype. CDR3 region: CASRGGRDTEAFF. The CDR3 DNA reads TGTGCCAGCAGGGGCGGAAGGGACACTGAAGCTTTCTTT. The V call is TRBV27, the J call TRBJ1-1; D ambiguous. This CDR3 has 13 residues. Trimming shortened V by 6 bases and J by 3 bases, and 11 bases separated the two germline ends. Germline lookup yields CDR1 MNHEY and CDR2 SMNVEV (reference sequence).

This clonotype has a single count. The V and J genes are TRBV29-1 and TRBJ2-7; D unclear. The germline gives CDR1 SQVTM, CDR2 ANQGSEA. The V end lost 4 bases, the J end lost 7 bases, and 17 bases lay between the germline ends. The CDR3 sequence is 13 residues long. The CDR3 region is CSVVRPGLGEQYF. The CDR3 nucleotides are TGCAGCGTTGTTCGGCCGGGCCTTGGGGAGCAGTACTTC.

The V and J genes are TRBV7-9 and TRBJ2-7, with TRBD2 matching 11 bases. CDR3 length: 15 residues. The V and J ends lost 5 bases and 5 bases, in that order; junction bases with no gene match: 8. CDR1 is SEHNR, CDR2 FQNEAQ, per germline (reference sequence). CDR3 DNA: TGTGCCAGCAGCCAACTTAGCGGGAGGGACGACGAGCAGTACTTC. Translation: CASSQLSGRDDEQYF. Together with reference TRBV7-9 and TRBJ2-7, the CDR3 gives the full variable domain: DTGVSQNPRHKITKRGQNVTFRCDPISEHNRLYWYRQTLGQGPEFLTYFQNEAQLEKSRLLSDRFSAERPKGSFSTLEIQRTEQGDSAMYLCASSQLSGRDDEQYFGPGTRLTVT.

This clonotype was observed a few times. This chain uses TRBV29-1 with TRBJ2-7, with TRBD1 matching over 11 bases. This CDR3 contains 14 residues. V lost 3 bases to trimming and J lost 0 bases; unmatched junction nucleotides: 1. Germline CDR1 and CDR2: SQVTM and ANQGSEA. The CDR3 protein is CSVEGTGGSYEQYF. DNA of the CDR3: TGCAGCGTTGAGGGGACAGGGGGCTCCTACGAGCAGTACTTC.

This clonotype was observed a few times. This rearrangement joins TRBV7-9 to TRBJ2-7; perhaps D is TRBD1 or TRBD2 (5 bases each). The CDR3 is 14 amino acids. Germline lookup yields CDR1 SEHNR and CDR2 FQNEAQ (reference sequence). V was clipped by 5 bases and J by 3 bases, with 14 bases between them. CDR3 sequence reads: CASSIWDDDYEQYF. CDR3 coding DNA: TGTGCCAGCAGCATTTGGGACGATGACTACGAGCAGTACTTC.

In its sample, this clonotype was seen a few times. This chain uses TRBV10-2 with TRBJ1-1; D not certain. V was shortened by 2 bases and J by 1 base, with 8 bases between the two germline ends. The CDR3 covers 14 residues. The germline V gene encodes CDR1 WSHSY and CDR2 SAAADI. For the CDR3, the DNA is TGCGCCAGCAGTGAGCGGAGACCGAACACTGAAGCTTTCTTT. Encoded protein: CASSERRPNTEAFF.

This clonotype has just a few counts. The chain links TRBV5-5 to TRBJ2-3, with 9 bases identical to TRBD1. The junction had 7 bases not matched to a gene; V was cut back by 4 bases and J by 4 bases. Germline V gene sequence: CDR1 SGHKS, CDR2 YYEKEE (reference sequence). The CDR3 is 15 residues long. CDR3 coding DNA: TGTGCCAGCAGCCTCGACAGGGGGGGAGCAGATACGCAGTATTTT. This codes for CASSLDRGGADTQYF.

Only a few counts were recorded for this clonotype. The rearrangement joins TRBV9 to TRBJ2-6, with 7 bases lining up with TRBD1. The CDR3 covers 17 residues. The junction had 5 bases not matched to a gene; V was cut back by 0 bases and J by 2 bases. Per germline, CDR1 SGDLS and CDR2 YYNGEE. The CDR3 DNA is TGTGCCAGCAGCGTAGTGGTAGGGGGCGCTGGGGCCAACGTCCTGACTTTC. Residues: CASSVVVGGAGANVLTF.

This clonotype was observed many times. The chain combines TRBV5-1 with TRBJ2-7; possible D gene TRBD1, 6 bases. CDR1 SGHRS and CDR2 YFSETQ come from the germline V gene. This CDR3 contains 14 residues. V lost 3 bases and J lost 0, with 10 bases in between. The CDR3 bases are TGCGCCAGCAGCTCCGAGGACAGCTCCTACGAGCAGTACTTC. Its protein is CASSSEDSSYEQYF.

The rearrangement uses TRBV5-1 and TRBJ1-6; 7 bases align to TRBD1. The length of the CDR3 is 14 residues. V trimming: 4 bases; J trimming: 8 bases; junction bases outside the gene matches: 6. Germline V lookup: CDR1 SGHRS, CDR2 YFSETQ. The CDR3 coding sequence is TGCGCCAGCAGCATGCGGGACAGAGATTCACCCCTCCACTTT. It is translated as CASSMRDRDSPLHF.

In its sample, this clonotype was seen a few times. The rearrangement links TRBV7-9 to TRBJ2-7, with D perhaps TRBD2 (5 bases). CDR3 length: 16 amino acids. Trimming took off 3 bases at V and 6 bases at J, with 21 bases between the two ends. Germline V gene data show CDR1 as SEHNR and CDR2 as FQNEAQ (reference sequence). This CDR3 is CASSFPDYFSEGEQYF. CDR3 in DNA: TGTGCCAGCAGCTTTCCCGACTATTTCTCCGAGGGCGAGCAGTACTTC.

The chain combines TRBV12-3 or TRBV12-4 with TRBJ1-6, with D unclear. This CDR3 is 15 amino acids long. The germline V and J ends were trimmed by 7 bases and 0 bases, with 10 bases remaining between them. Here the CDR3 reads CASTEMSSYNSPLHF. CDR3 nucleotide sequence: TGTGCCAGCACAGAGATGAGCTCCTATAATTCACCCCTCCACTTT.

This clonotype was recorded at least ten times. The V and J genes are TRBV12-3 or TRBV12-4 and TRBJ2-2, with TRBD2 as a possible D gene (6 bases). This CDR3 contains 14 residues. V lost 1 base, J lost 5 bases, and 8 bases lay in between. The CDR3 spells CASSLDGGTGELFF. CDR3 sequence (DNA): TGTGCCAGCAGTTTAGACGGGGGTACCGGGGAGCTGTTTTTT.

This chain uses TRBV12-5 with TRBJ1-5; D unclear. The V gene lost 2 bases and the J gene lost 3 bases, with 11 bases spanning the gap. In germline, CDR1 is LGHNT, CDR2 FRNRAP. This CDR3 spans 15 amino acids. The CDR3 DNA reads TGTGCTAGTGGTTTGTCAGGCAGAATCAATCAGCCCCAGCATTTT. As protein: CASGLSGRINQPQHF.

This clonotype was detected only a few times. The genes are TRBV12-3 or TRBV12-4 and TRBJ2-1; D is perhaps TRBD2 (5 bases). This CDR3 is 14 amino acids long. The germline V and J ends were trimmed by 3 bases and 7 bases, with 13 bases remaining between them. The CDR3 region is CASSLGGGGNEQFF. CDR3 sequence (DNA): TGTGCCAGCAGTTTGGGTGGAGGTGGGAATGAGCAGTTCTTC.

This clonotype has just a few counts. J is TRBJ1-5 and V is TRBV12-3 or TRBV12-4; D call uncertain. There are 12 residues in the CDR3. V was shortened by 3 bases and J by 6 bases, with 6 bases between the two germline ends. CDR3 region: CASSLVPQPQHF. CDR3 nucleotides: TGTGCCAGCAGTTTGGTTCCTCAGCCCCAGCATTTT.

This clonotype was counted ten times or more. The chain employs TRBV7-9 and TRBJ1-2; 7 bases are a match to TRBD1. V lost 6 bases and J lost 8; bases outside the gene matches: 15. CDR1 and CDR2 from the germline V gene are SEHNR and FQNEAQ (reference sequence). The CDR3 runs 15 residues. CDR3 in DNA: TGTGCCAGCAGACCTGAACAGGGGCCCTATGTGGGCTACACCTTC. Translating it yields CASRPEQGPYVGYTF.